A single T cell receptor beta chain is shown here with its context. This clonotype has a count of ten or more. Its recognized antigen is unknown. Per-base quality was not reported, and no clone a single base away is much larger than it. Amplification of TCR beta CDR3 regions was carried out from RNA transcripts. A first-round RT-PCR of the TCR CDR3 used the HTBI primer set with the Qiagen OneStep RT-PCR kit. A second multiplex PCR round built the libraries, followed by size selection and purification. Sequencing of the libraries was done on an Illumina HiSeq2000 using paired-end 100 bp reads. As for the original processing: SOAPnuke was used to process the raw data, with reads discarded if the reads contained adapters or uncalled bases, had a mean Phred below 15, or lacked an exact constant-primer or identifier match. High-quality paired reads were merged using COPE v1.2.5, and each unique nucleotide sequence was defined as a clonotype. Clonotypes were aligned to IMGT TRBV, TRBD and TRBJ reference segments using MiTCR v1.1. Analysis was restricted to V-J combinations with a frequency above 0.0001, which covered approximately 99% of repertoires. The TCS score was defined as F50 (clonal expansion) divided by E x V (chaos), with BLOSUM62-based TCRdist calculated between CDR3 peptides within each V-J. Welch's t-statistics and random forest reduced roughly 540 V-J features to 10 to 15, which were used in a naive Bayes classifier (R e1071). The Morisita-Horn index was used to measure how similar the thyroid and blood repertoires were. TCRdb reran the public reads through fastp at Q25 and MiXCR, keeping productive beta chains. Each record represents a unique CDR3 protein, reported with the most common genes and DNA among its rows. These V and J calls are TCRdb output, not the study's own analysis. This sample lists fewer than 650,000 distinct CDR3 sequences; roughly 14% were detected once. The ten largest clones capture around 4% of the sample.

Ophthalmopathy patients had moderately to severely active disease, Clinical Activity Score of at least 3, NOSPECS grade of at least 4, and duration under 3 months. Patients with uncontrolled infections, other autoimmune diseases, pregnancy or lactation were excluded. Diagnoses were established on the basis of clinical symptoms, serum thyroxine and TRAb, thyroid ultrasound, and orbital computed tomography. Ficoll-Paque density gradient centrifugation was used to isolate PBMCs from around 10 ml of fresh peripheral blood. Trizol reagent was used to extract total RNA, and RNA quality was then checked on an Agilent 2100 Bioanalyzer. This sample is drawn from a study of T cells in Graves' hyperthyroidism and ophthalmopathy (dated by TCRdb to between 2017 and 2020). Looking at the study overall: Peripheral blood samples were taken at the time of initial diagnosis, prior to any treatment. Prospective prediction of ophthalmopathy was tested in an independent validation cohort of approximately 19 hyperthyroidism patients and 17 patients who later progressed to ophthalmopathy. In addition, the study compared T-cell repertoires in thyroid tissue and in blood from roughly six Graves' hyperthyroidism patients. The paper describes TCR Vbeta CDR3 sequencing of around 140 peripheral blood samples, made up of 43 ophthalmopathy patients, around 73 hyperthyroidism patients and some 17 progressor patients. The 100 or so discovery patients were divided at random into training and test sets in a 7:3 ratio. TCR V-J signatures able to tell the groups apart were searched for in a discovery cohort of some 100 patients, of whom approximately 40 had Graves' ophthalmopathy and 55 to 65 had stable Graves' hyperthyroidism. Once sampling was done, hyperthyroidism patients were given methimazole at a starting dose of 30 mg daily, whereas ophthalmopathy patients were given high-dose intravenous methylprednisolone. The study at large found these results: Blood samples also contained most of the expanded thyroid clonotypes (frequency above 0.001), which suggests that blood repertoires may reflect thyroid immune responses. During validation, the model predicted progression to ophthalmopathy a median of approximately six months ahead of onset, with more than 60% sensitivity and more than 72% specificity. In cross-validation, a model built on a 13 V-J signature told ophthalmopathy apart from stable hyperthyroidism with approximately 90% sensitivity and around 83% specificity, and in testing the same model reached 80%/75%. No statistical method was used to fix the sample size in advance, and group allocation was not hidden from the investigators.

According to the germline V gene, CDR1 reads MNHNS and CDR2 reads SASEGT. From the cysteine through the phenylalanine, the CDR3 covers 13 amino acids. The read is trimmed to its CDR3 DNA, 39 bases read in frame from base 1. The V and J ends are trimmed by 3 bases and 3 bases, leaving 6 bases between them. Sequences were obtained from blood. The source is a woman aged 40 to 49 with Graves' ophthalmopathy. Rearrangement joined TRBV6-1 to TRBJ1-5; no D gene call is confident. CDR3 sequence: CASSDTYNQPQHF. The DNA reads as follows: TGTGCCAGCAGTGACACATACAATCAGCCCCAGCATTTT.